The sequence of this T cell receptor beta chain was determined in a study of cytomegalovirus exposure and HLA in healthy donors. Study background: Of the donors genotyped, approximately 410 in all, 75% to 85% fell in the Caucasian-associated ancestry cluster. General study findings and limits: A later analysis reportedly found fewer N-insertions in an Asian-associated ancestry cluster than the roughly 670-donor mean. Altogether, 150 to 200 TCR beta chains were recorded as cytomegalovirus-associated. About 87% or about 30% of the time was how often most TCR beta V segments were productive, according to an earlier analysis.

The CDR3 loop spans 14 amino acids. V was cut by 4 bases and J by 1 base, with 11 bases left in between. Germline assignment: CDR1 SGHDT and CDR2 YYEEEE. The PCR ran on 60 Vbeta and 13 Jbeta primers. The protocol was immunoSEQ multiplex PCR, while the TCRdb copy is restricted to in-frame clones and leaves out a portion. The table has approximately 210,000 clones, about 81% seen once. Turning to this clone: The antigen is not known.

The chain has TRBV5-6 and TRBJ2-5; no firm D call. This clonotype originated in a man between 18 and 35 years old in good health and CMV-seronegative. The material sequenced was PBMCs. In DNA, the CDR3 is TGTGCCAGCAGCCGCTACTCGAGCCAAGAGACCCAGTACTTC. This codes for CASSRYSSQETQYF.